The 19 T cell receptor beta chains below come from one sample, sequenced in a study of neurological immune-mediated disorders. In TCRdb, the 5' RACE reads were re-called with MiXCR into one record per CDR3 protein. The sample has fewer than 65,000 distinct CDR3 sequences; about 4% are singletons. The sequenced material came from PBMCs. These receptors were obtained from a man aged 45-65 years with multiple sclerosis.

In this sample, this clonotype turned up many times. The chain carries TRBV5-1 and TRBJ2-5, with 8 bases aligning to TRBD1. This CDR3 is 14 amino acids long. Trimming took 0 bases from V and 5 from J; bases not matched to a gene: 3. The V gene's germline CDR1 is SGHRS and CDR2 YFSETQ. CDR3 nucleotide sequence: TGCGCCAGCAGCTTGGATTGGACAGGGGAGACCCAGTACTTC. Translation: CASSLDWTGETQYF.

This clonotype was observed at least ten times. J is TRBJ2-7 and V is TRBV11-1; 8 bases align to TRBD1. The germline CDR1 and CDR2 sequences are SGHAT and FQDESV (reference sequence). With V trimmed by 4 bases and J by 5 bases, 4 bases remained unmatched. The CDR3 contains 13 residues. CDR3 DNA: TGTGCCAGCAGCTCGGGACAGGCGGACGAGCAGTACTTC. It encodes CASSSGQADEQYF.

This clonotype occurred many times. The rearrangement links TRBV20-1 to TRBJ2-1; perhaps TRBD2 as D (6 bases). The CDR3 is 16 amino acids. V lost 3 bases and J lost 0, with 15 bases in between. The V gene's germline CDR1 is DFQATT and CDR2 SNEGSKA (reference sequence). CDR3 sequence reads: CSASPPGGSSYNEQFF. The DNA of the CDR3 is TGCAGTGCTAGTCCCCCTGGGGGGAGCTCCTACAATGAGCAGTTCTTC.

At least ten counts were recorded for this clonotype. This chain uses TRBV5-1 with TRBJ1-5, with 7 positions matching TRBD1. CDR3 length: 15 residues. The junction had 8 bases not matched to a gene; V was cut back by 4 bases and J by 4 bases. Germline-derived CDR1 and CDR2 are SGHRS and YFSETQ. CDR3 sequence reads: CASSPGQDMNQPQHF. CDR3 bases: TGCGCCAGCAGCCCAGGACAGGACATGAATCAGCCCCAGCATTTT. The full variable domain, rest sourced from reference TRBV5-1 and TRBJ1-5, is KAGVTQTPRYLIKTRGQQVTLSCSPISGHRSVSWYQQTPGQGLQFLFEYFSETQRNKGNFPGRFSGRQFSNSRSEMNVSTLELGDSALYLCASSPGQDMNQPQHFGDGTRLSIL.

This clonotype was counted a few times. The V call is TRBV12-3 or TRBV12-4, the J call TRBJ1-5, with a possible D match to TRBD1 (6 bases). V was clipped by 6 bases and J by 3 bases, with 21 bases between them. The CDR3 totals 17 residues. CDR3 in DNA: TGTGCCAGCAGCCCAGTTTTGACAGGTCCCATCAATCAGCCCCAGCATTTT. Protein: CASSPVLTGPINQPQHF.

With respect to this clonotype: A much larger clone differs by one base, so this may be a read error. The genes are TRBV4-1 and TRBJ2-4; 7 bases are a match to TRBD2. The germline CDR1 and CDR2 sequences are MGHRA and YSYEKL. The ends lost 2 bases at V and 10 bases at J; junction bases unmatched: 11. CDR3 length equals 15 residues. CDR3 sequence (DNA): TGCGCCAGCAGCCAAAGCGGGACCCGGGGGGAAATTCAGTACTTC. It specifies CASSQSGTRGEIQYF.

The V gene is TRBV5-1, the J gene TRBJ1-1, with D possibly being TRBD1 (5 bases). The CDR3 sequence is 14 residues long. V shed 4 bases and J shed 0 bases, with 10 bases lying between them. Germline lookup yields CDR1 SGHRS and CDR2 YFSETQ. The CDR3 DNA sequence: TGCGCCAGCAGCAAGGGACCGCTGAACACTGAAGCTTTCTTT. Encoded protein: CASSKGPLNTEAFF.

This clonotype was detected many times. This sequence joins TRBV11-1 and TRBJ2-7, with D uncertain. The germline V gene has CDR1 SGHAT and CDR2 FQDESV (reference sequence). Between the trimmed V and J ends, which lost 8 bases and 3 bases, there was a span of 20 bases. CDR3 size: 15 residues. CDR3 in DNA: TGTGCCAGCTCCCCCCTATTGAGCAGAGACTACGAGCAGTACTTC. This codes for CASSPLLSRDYEQYF. The full variable domain, its missing parts supplied by reference TRBV11-1 and TRBJ2-7, is EAEVAQSPRYKITEKSQAVAFWCDPISGHATLYWYRQILGQGPELLVQFQDESVVDDSQLPKDRFSAERLKGVDSTLKIQPAELGDSAMYLCASSPLLSRDYEQYFGPGTRLTVT.

This clonotype was counted many times. The chain joins TRBV5-1 to TRBJ2-7; 8 positions match TRBD1. CDR1 is SGHRS and CDR2 is YFSETQ in the germline V gene. CDR3 length: 14 amino acids. Losses at the gene ends were 0 bases for V and 2 bases for J; bases not matched to a gene: 1. CDR3 sequence: CASSLETGAYEQYF. The CDR3 nucleotides are TGCGCCAGCAGCTTGGAGACAGGGGCCTACGAGCAGTACTTC.

This clonotype has ten or more counts. The chain couples TRBV7-2 to TRBJ2-5; TRBD1 or TRBD2 may be the D gene (6 bases each). V lost 6 bases to trimming and J lost 2 bases, with 16 bases between them. The length of the CDR3 is 15 residues. Per germline, CDR1 SGHTA and CDR2 FQGNSA. For the CDR3, the DNA is TGTGCCAGCAGGCCAAGGAAGGGGGGACAAGAGACCCAGTACTTC. This translates into CASRPRKGGQETQYF.

This clonotype was observed many times. The chain uses TRBV7-6 and TRBJ2-7; no firm D call. Germline lookup yields CDR1 SGHVS and CDR2 FNYEAQ. Trimming took 3 bases from V and 5 from J, leaving 14 bases between them. The CDR3 sequence is 14 residues long. For the CDR3, the DNA is TGTGCCAGCAGCTTCGGTCGCCCCCGGGACGAGCAGTACTTC. The encoded protein is CASSFGRPRDEQYF. The full variable domain, rest sourced from reference TRBV7-6 and TRBJ2-7, is GAGVSQSPRYKVTKRGQDVALRCDPISGHVSLYWYRQALGQGPEFLTYFNYEAQQDKSGLPNDRFSAERPEGSISTLTIQRTEQRDSAMYRCASSFGRPRDEQYFGPGTRLTVT.

This clonotype was seen ten or more times. This chain links TRBV7-2 with TRBJ2-7; D gene uncertain. Germline V gene sequence: CDR1 SGHTA, CDR2 FQGNSA. CDR3 size: 14 residues. With 1 base removed from V and 2 bases from J, the gap between germline ends came to 9 bases. The CDR3 nucleotides read TGTGCCAGCAGCTTAGTCCCGGCAGCCTACGAGCAGTACTTC. Translation: CASSLVPAAYEQYF.

This clonotype was counted ten times or more. The chain carries TRBV7-6 and TRBJ2-1; a possible D gene is TRBD2 (6 bases). Germline-derived CDR1 and CDR2 are SGHVS and FNYEAQ. This CDR3 comprises 16 residues. Trimming pared 5 bases from V and 0 bases from J, leaving 14 bases between. In DNA form, the CDR3 reads TGTGCCAGCAGCCGCGGCGGGGTTAGCTCCTACAATGAGCAGTTCTTC. Amino acid sequence: CASSRGGVSSYNEQFF.

There are many counts of this clonotype. The chain employs TRBV6-2 or TRBV6-3 and TRBJ2-7; 7 nucleotides align to TRBD1. The germline gives CDR1 MNHEY, CDR2 SVGEGT. V was clipped by 4 bases and J by 0 bases; unmatched bases: 6. The CDR3 is made up of 15 amino acids. The CDR3 is CASSLGQVRSYEQYF. The DNA for the CDR3 is TGTGCCAGCAGTTTAGGACAGGTGCGCTCCTACGAGCAGTACTTC.

This clonotype came up a few times. This may be a read error: a much more frequent sequence differs by one nucleotide. The V gene is TRBV20-1, the J gene TRBJ1-2; D ambiguous. Germline V lookup: CDR1 DFQATT, CDR2 SNEGSKA (reference sequence). The V end lost 2 bases, the J end lost 2 bases, and 9 bases lay between the germline ends. The CDR3 length is 13 residues. CDR3 coding DNA: TGCAGTGCTAGACCTGGAAAGAACTATGGCTACACCTTC. It specifies CSARPGKNYGYTF.

The chain employs TRBV4-1 and TRBJ2-7; 12 nucleotides line up with TRBD2. CDR3 length: 16 amino acids. The germline V gene encodes CDR1 MGHRA and CDR2 YSYEKL. Unmatched junction bases numbered 5, after V lost 4 bases and J lost 1 base. DNA for the CDR3: TGCGCCAGCAGCCCAAGCGGACTAGCGGGATCCTACGAGCAGTACTTC. This sequence encodes CASSPSGLAGSYEQYF.

This clonotype occurred many times. This chain uses TRBV5-1 with TRBJ2-5; tentative D call: TRBD1 (6 bases). The CDR3 loop spans 16 amino acids. The germline V and J ends were trimmed by 1 base and 2 bases, with 15 bases remaining between them. Germline values: CDR1 SGHRS, CDR2 YFSETQ. CDR3: CASSLQGRPGQETQYF. Written as DNA, the CDR3 is TGCGCCAGCAGCTTGCAGGGGCGCCCAGGACAAGAGACCCAGTACTTC.

The gene calls are TRBV28 and TRBJ1-5, with D possibly being TRBD1 (5 bases). From germline, CDR1 is MDHEN and CDR2 SYDVKM. There are 16 residues in the CDR3. Trimming cost V 1 base and J 1 base, with 11 bases left between them. CDR3: CASSLLSGRSNQPQHF. The CDR3 nucleotides are TGTGCCAGCAGTTTATTGTCGGGACGGAGCAATCAGCCCCAGCATTTT.

This clonotype was seen repeatedly, ten times or more. The chain has TRBV7-2 and TRBJ2-3; D is unresolved. Trimming took off 5 bases at V and 0 bases at J, with 9 bases between the two ends. The CDR3 runs 14 residues. The germline CDR1 and CDR2 sequences are SGHTA and FQGNSA. CDR3 region: CASSQLRSTDTQYF. As DNA, the CDR3 is TGTGCCAGCAGCCAACTTCGTAGCACAGATACGCAGTATTTT.